This T cell receptor (beta chain) was sequenced in a study of T-cell memory formation after mild COVID-19. This clonotype appeared a few times. Via MiXCR, TCRdb re-called the 5' RACE reads, giving one row per CDR3 protein. The sample lists roughly 280,000 distinct CDR3 sequences, roughly 15% occurring once. CDR1 and CDR2 from the germline V gene are LGHNA and YSLEER. CDR3 size: 17 residues. Trimming stripped 0 bases from V and 5 bases from J, with 16 bases between. The V gene is TRBV4-3, the J gene TRBJ2-2, with D perhaps matching TRBD2 (6 bases). Sequenced input: PBMCs or a T cell subset sorted from them (not recorded which). This receptor was taken from a man between 18 and 29 years old who had mild COVID-19 (a few samples of this study predate the infection). Cell type and time point are not known. CDR3 protein: CASSQDRWGGGTGELFF. CDR3 DNA sequence: TGCGCCAGCAGCCAAGATCGTTGGGGAGGAGGAACCGGGGAGCTGTTTTTT.